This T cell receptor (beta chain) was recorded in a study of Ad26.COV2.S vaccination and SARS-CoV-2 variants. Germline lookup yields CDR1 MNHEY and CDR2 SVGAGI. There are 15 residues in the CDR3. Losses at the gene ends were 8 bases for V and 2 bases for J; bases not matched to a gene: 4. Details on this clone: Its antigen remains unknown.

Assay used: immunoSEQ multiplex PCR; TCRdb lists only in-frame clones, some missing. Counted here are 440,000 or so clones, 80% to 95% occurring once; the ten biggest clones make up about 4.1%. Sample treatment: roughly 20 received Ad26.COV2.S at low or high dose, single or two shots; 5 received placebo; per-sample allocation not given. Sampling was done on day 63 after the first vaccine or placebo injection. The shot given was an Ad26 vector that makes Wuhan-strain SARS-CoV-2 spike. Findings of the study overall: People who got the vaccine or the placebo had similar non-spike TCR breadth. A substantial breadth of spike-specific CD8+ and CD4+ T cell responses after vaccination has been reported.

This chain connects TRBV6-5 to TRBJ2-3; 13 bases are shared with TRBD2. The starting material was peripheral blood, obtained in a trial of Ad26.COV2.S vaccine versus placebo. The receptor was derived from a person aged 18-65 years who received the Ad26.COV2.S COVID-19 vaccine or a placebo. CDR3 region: CASGGLAGYTDTQYF. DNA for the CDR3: TGTGCCAGCGGGGGACTAGCGGGATACACAGATACGCAGTATTTT.